This T cell receptor (beta chain) appears in the sequencing data of a study of blood T cell repertoires in COVID-19. At the level of the study: Whether acute or convalescent, the COVID-19 samples came from the United States, Italy and Spain. T cells, B-cell-depleted T cells, or PBMCs provided the cDNA or gDNA that served as material.

The CDR3 runs 13 residues. Germline V gene lookup returns CDR1 GTSNPN and CDR2 SVGIG (reference sequence). Trimming stripped 2 bases from V and 1 base from J, with 6 bases between. Authors' processing steps: For nucleated cells, counts were estimated from reference gene primer amplification. Assay: immunoSEQ multiplex PCR; the TCRdb copy retains only in-frame clones and omits some. D and trimming were read from the DNA, whereas the V and J calls and clone size are those reported in that table. This sample has under 140,000 clones, with approximately 90% found just once. This sequence originates from a woman aged 50 to 65 with acute or convalescent COVID-19. Sample: peripheral blood. The V gene is TRBV30, the J gene TRBJ1-5, with D unclear. The CDR3: CAWSWQSNQPQHF. The CDR3 region has the DNA TGTGCCTGGAGTTGGCAGAGCAATCAGCCCCAGCATTTT.